This is a list of T cell receptor beta chains from one sample in a study of cytomegalovirus exposure and HLA in healthy donors. Sequencing was performed with immunoSEQ multiplex PCR; in TCRdb, only in-frame clones are kept and a portion is missing. The sample shows about 130,000 clones, approximately 89% of them seen only once. Material: PBMCs. Receptor source: a woman aged 18-30 years in good health and CMV-seronegative. Each CDR3 is given with its conserved first and last residue. The D gene is left open where the match is weak. For some rows the clone size is stated as once, few or many, or as a class when expanded; others skip it.

DNA,CDR3,D,J,size,V
TGTGCCAGCAGTCAGATTACCTCTGGAAACACCATATATTTT,CASSQITSGNTIYF,.,TRBJ1-3,.,TRBV7-8
TGTGCCAGCAGACTTCCTGGGGGGACCGGGGAGCTGTTTTTT,CASRLPGGTGELFF,.,TRBJ2-2,.,TRBV6-5
TGTGCCAGCAGCGCAACAGGGGTTCGGAACACTGAAGCTTTCTTT,CASSATGVRNTEAFF,TRBD1,TRBJ1-1,.,TRBV7-9
TGCGCCAGCAGCGGCCAACCCACCGGGGAGCTGTTTTTT,CASSGQPTGELFF,.,TRBJ2-2,.,TRBV4-3
TGTGCCAGCAGCCTAGGACAGGGTTTAGATTCACCCCTCCACTTT,CASSLGQGLDSPLHF,TRBD1,TRBJ1-6,.,TRBV7-9
TGTGCCTGGGAGGTGGCTAACTATGGCTACACCTTC,CAWEVANYGYTF,.,TRBJ1-2,.,TRBV30
TGTGCCAGCAGTTATATACGGACTAGCGGCCAAGAGACCCAGTACTTC,CASSYIRTSGQETQYF,TRBD2,TRBJ2-5,once,TRBV6-5
TGTGCCAGCAGCTCCGGGACAGGGACAGATACGCAGTATTTT,CASSSGTGTDTQYF,TRBD1,TRBJ2-3,.,TRBV27
TGTGCCATCTCAGCGGGAGGGCCCTACGAGCAGTACTTC,CAISAGGPYEQYF,TRBD2,TRBJ2-7,.,TRBV19
TGTGCCAGTTCCTATACTCTCGTCTATGGCTACACCTTC,CASSYTLVYGYTF,.,TRBJ1-2,.,TRBV19
TGTGCCAGCAGTTACGCCTGGGGGCCGAACACTGAAGCTTTCTTT,CASSYAWGPNTEAFF,.,TRBJ1-1,.,TRBV6-5
TGTGCCAGCATTTCAGGCGGGGGAGTTGGTGAAGCTTTCTTT,CASISGGGVGEAFF,.,TRBJ1-1,.,TRBV25-1
TGTGCCAGCAGCCAACAGGGGCGGCAGCCCCAGCATTTT,CASSQQGRQPQHF,TRBD1,TRBJ1-5,.,TRBV27
TGTGCCAGCAGCTTCGGGGGGTACGAAAAACTGTTTTTT,CASSFGGYEKLFF,.,TRBJ1-4,few,TRBV11-3
TGTGCCAGCAGAAGGGGTGATTATACTTTGAACACTGAAGCTTTCTTT,CASRRGDYTLNTEAFF,.,TRBJ1-1,.,TRBV27
TGTGCCAGCAGCTACGCGGGGGGGCTCTACAATGAGCAGTTCTTC,CASSYAGGLYNEQFF,TRBD2,TRBJ2-1,once,TRBV7-8
TGTGCCAGCAGTTCCGCCGGGGGGCGGGGGTCAGCAAATTCACCCCTCCACTTT,CASSSAGGRGSANSPLHF,.,TRBJ1-6,.,TRBV27
TGTGCCAGCAGCAAGGGACAGGGGGCAATCGCGGCGGGGGAACAGTTCTTC,CASSKGQGAIAAGEQFF,TRBD1,TRBJ2-1,.,TRBV27
TGTGCCTGGACCGAACAGGGAACCCGCACAGATACGCAGTATTTT,CAWTEQGTRTDTQYF,.,TRBJ2-3,.,TRBV30
TGCGCCAGCAGTGATGGGAGTGGCACAGATACGCAGTATTTT,CASSDGSGTDTQYF,.,TRBJ2-3,.,TRBV10-1
TGTGCCAGCAAAGGGGAGGGAGGACCCAATCAGCCCCAGCATTTT,CASKGEGGPNQPQHF,.,TRBJ1-5,.,TRBV2
TGTGCCAGCTCACTGGAAGGGGCAGGAGCTGCCGGGGAGCTGTTTTTT,CASSLEGAGAAGELFF,.,TRBJ2-2,.,TRBV18
TGTGCCAGTAGTTGGACCGACAGGGCTAATCAGCCCCAGCATTTT,CASSWTDRANQPQHF,TRBD1,TRBJ1-5,.,TRBV19
TGTGCCATCAGCAGCGAAGAGAATCAGCCCCAGCATTTT,CAISSEENQPQHF,.,TRBJ1-5,.,TRBV10-3
TGTGCCAGCAGCTTACAGGGGAACGCTAATGAAAAACTGTTTTTT,CASSLQGNANEKLFF,TRBD1,TRBJ1-4,.,TRBV5-5
TGCAGCGTAGCGACAGGGGGCGACTATGGCTACACCTTC,CSVATGGDYGYTF,TRBD1,TRBJ1-2,.,TRBV29-1
TGTTCTATAGGGAGCTCCTATAATTCACCCCTCCACTTT,CSIGSSYNSPLHF,.,TRBJ1-6,few,TRBV6-1
TGTGCCAGCAGCGTAGACCGACGGAGTTCTGGAAACACCATATATTTT,CASSVDRRSSGNTIYF,.,TRBJ1-3,.,TRBV9
TGCAGCGTTGAGCAGCCCCGTGAGGACAAACCCTACGAGCAGTACTTC,CSVEQPREDKPYEQYF,.,TRBJ2-7,.,TRBV29-1
TGTGCCAGCAGCGGCGGAGGACAGCAGAACACTGAAGCTTTCTTT,CASSGGGQQNTEAFF,.,TRBJ1-1,few,TRBV7-2
TGTGCCAGCAGCCACTCCAGGGGACAGGGTCGATTCGCCCAGTACTTC,CASSHSRGQGRFAQYF,TRBD1,TRBJ2-5,.,TRBV11-2
TGTGCCTGGAGCATCAACTATGGCTACACCTTC,CAWSINYGYTF,.,TRBJ1-2,.,TRBV30
TGTGCCAGCAAGCGGGACAGGGATGCAAACACCATATATTTT,CASKRDRDANTIYF,TRBD1,TRBJ1-3,.,TRBV27
TGTGCCAGCAGTTTACAGGGTACGGGCTATGGCTACACCTTC,CASSLQGTGYGYTF,.,TRBJ1-2,once,TRBV28
TGTGCCAGCAGCACAGTCCTCACAGGCGCCGTTGAGCAGTTCTTC,CASSTVLTGAVEQFF,.,TRBJ2-1,.,TRBV7-2
TGCGCCAGCAGCCTCCAGGGGGACAGGCGGAACACCGGGGAGCTGTTTTTT,CASSLQGDRRNTGELFF,TRBD1,TRBJ2-2,.,TRBV4-1
TGCAGCGTTGAACAGGGGGCAGGGGAGACCCAGTACTTC,CSVEQGAGETQYF,TRBD1,TRBJ2-5,.,TRBV29-1
TGTGCCAGCAGCAGACCTAGCGGACCGAACACCGGGGAGCTGTTTTTT,CASSRPSGPNTGELFF,TRBD2,TRBJ2-2,.,TRBV5-4
TGCGCCAGCAGCACAGGGTCCGGCAATCAGCCCCAGCATTTT,CASSTGSGNQPQHF,.,TRBJ1-5,.,TRBV5-1